Listed below are T cell receptor beta chains from one sample, sequenced in a study of CD4+ T cells in melanoma. The protocol was immunoSEQ multiplex PCR, while the TCRdb copy is restricted to in-frame clones and leaves out a portion. The sample consists of 18,000 or so clones, 80% to 90% of them appearing once. The sequenced sample consisted of cells from a culture (not recorded whether cultured in vitro). These receptors all come from a human donor with melanoma. The CDR3 runs from the conserved cysteine through the conserved F or W. A D gene is named only where the DNA matches it firmly. Expanded clones are given a class, and other clones once, few, many or no size at all.

CDR3nt	CDR3aa	v_gene	j_gene	abundance	d_gene
TGTGCCAGCAGTTACCACCCCTTGAGCTCTGGAAACACCATATATTTT	CASSYHPLSSGNTIYF	TRBV6-5	TRBJ1-3	.	.
TGTGCCAGCAGCCTAGGGGATGAAGGGAATTCACCCCTCCACTTT	CASSLGDEGNSPLHF	TRBV7-9	TRBJ1-6	.	.
TGCGCCAGCAGCCTTCGGCCCATTACCGGGACAGGGATTGACGGGGAGCTGTTTTTT	CASSLRPITGTGIDGELFF	TRBV5-1	TRBJ2-2	few	TRBD1
TGTGCCAGCAGTCCCCGGGGGAGCGGGAGCTCCTACGAGCAGTACTTC	CASSPRGSGSSYEQYF	TRBV6-6	TRBJ2-7	.	TRBD2
TGTGCCAGCTCTGAATGGACAGGGGGCGAGTACGAGCAGTACTTC	CASSEWTGGEYEQYF	TRBV18	TRBJ2-7	.	TRBD1
TGTGCCAGCAGACCCAGTGGCCTCCACTCTTTGACCGGGGAGCTGTTTTTT	CASRPSGLHSLTGELFF	TRBV27	TRBJ2-2	.	.
TGTGCCAGCAGCGGGACTGGGCGGATCAGTGAGCAGTTCTTC	CASSGTGRISEQFF	TRBV7-2	TRBJ2-1	.	.
TGTGCCATCAGTGAATCCGGGGGGCTTCAAGAGACCCAGTACTTC	CAISESGGLQETQYF	TRBV10-3	TRBJ2-5	.	.
TGTGCCAGCAGCTTCCACCCCCGCCAGCCGAATGAAAAACTGTTTTTT	CASSFHPRQPNEKLFF	TRBV5-5	TRBJ1-4	.	.
TGTGCCAGCACCGAAGACAGGGTTCCCCGTAAGCCTGAAAAACTGTTTTTT	CASTEDRVPRKPEKLFF	TRBV7-8	TRBJ1-4	once	TRBD1
TGTGCCAGCAGCTGGGGGGGCGAAGCGACCCAGTACTTC	CASSWGGEATQYF	TRBV7-8	TRBJ2-5	few	.
TGTGCCAGCAGCTTACGGGACAGGGGATCTTCCTATGGCTACACCTTC	CASSLRDRGSSYGYTF	TRBV7-8	TRBJ1-2	.	TRBD1
TGTGCCAGCAGCTTAAGGCTGGGTTCCCAAGAGACCCAGTACTTC	CASSLRLGSQETQYF	TRBV7-9	TRBJ2-5	.	.
TGTGCCAGCAGCACCCAGGGATTGAGCGGGGAGCTGTTTTTT	CASSTQGLSGELFF	TRBV14	TRBJ2-2	.	.
TGTGCCAGCAGCTTACAGTACAATCAGCCCCAGCATTTT	CASSLQYNQPQHF	TRBV7-2	TRBJ1-5	.	.
TGTGCCACCATACAGGGGAAGGCCGCCTACGAGCAGTACTTC	CATIQGKAAYEQYF	TRBV6-6	TRBJ2-7	.	TRBD1
TGTGCCAGCAGTGAACGTTGGACAGCGTACTCTGGGGCCAACGTCCTGACTTTC	CASSERWTAYSGANVLTF	TRBV6-1	TRBJ2-6	.	.
TGTGCCAGCAGCGTTAGCGGGCGCCAAGCCTATAATTCACCCCTCCACTTT	CASSVSGRQAYNSPLHF	TRBV9	TRBJ1-6	.	.
TGTGCCATCAACCCTGGACACCAAGGGAGCAACACTGAAGCTTTCTTT	CAINPGHQGSNTEAFF	TRBV10-3	TRBJ1-1	.	.
TGTGCCAGCAGAGCACGACAGGGGCCCACCGGGGAGCTGTTTTTT	CASRARQGPTGELFF	TRBV5-5	TRBJ2-2	once	TRBD1
TGTGCCAGCAGCTTTAACAGGGTGTTTGATAACTATGGCTACACCTTC	CASSFNRVFDNYGYTF	TRBV11-2	TRBJ1-2	.	.
TGTGCCAGCAGCCAAGTAGCGGGAGGAGGGGAGCCCCAGCATTTT	CASSQVAGGGEPQHF	TRBV4-2	TRBJ1-5	.	.
TGTGCCAGCAGTGTACCACTCTCCTACGAGCAGTACTTC	CASSVPLSYEQYF	TRBV7-2	TRBJ2-7	.	.
TGCAGTGCTAGAAGGTCCTACGAGCAGTACTTC	CSARRSYEQYF	TRBV20-1	TRBJ2-7	.	.
TGTGCCAGCTCTCCAAGGGACAGACCTCTCTATGGCTACACCTTC	CASSPRDRPLYGYTF	TRBV18	TRBJ1-2	.	TRBD1
TGCGCCAGCAGCTACGACCGGGACGCTGCCTATGGCTACACCTTC	CASSYDRDAAYGYTF	TRBV5-1	TRBJ1-2	.	.
TGTGCCTGGAGTCCTAGTGGGTGGTATAATTCACCCCTCCACTTT	CAWSPSGWYNSPLHF	TRBV30	TRBJ1-6	.	.
TGCGCCAGCAGCTTGGGTGGGACAGACTCCTACGAGCAGTACTTC	CASSLGGTDSYEQYF	TRBV5-1	TRBJ2-7	.	TRBD1
TGTGCCAGCAGTTACTCGGCCGGGGGCGAAGCCCTCCACTTT	CASSYSAGGEALHF	TRBV6-6	TRBJ1-6	.	.
TGTGCCAGCAGCCCCCAACCCAATCGGCTGGGCGGGGAGCTGTTTTTT	CASSPQPNRLGGELFF	TRBV7-3	TRBJ2-2	.	.
TGTGCCAGCAGCTCGTCAAGAACAGGAATTAACACCGGGGAGCTGTTTTTT	CASSSSRTGINTGELFF	TRBV7-7	TRBJ2-2	.	.